Listed here are 32 T cell receptor beta chains from one sample, sequenced in a study of T-cell reconstitution after alpha-beta-depleted transplantation in children. The library targeted TCRbeta and was prepared with unique molecular identifiers. TCRdb used MiXCR to reprocess the PCR reads, holding one entry per CDR3 protein. The sample has nearly 550,000 distinct CDR3 sequences, about a sixth seen once. The sample consisted of PBMCs from the stem cell graft donor, taken from the stem cell graft. Receptor source: a human donor who donated a stem cell graft to a child with acute lymphoblastic leukemia.

The chain employs TRBV3-1 and TRBJ2-7; D is undetermined. This CDR3 spans 16 amino acids. The V gene lost 1 base and the J gene lost 0 bases, with 13 bases spanning the gap. In germline, CDR1 is LGHDT, CDR2 YNNKEL (reference sequence). In DNA form, the CDR3 reads TGTGCCAGCAGCCAAGTCTATCGGACGGACTCCTACGAGCAGTACTTC. Protein sequence: CASSQVYRTDSYEQYF.

This clonotype was recorded a few times. For the CDR3, the DNA is TGTGCCAGCAGCCAAACCTTCGTGAACACCGGGGAGCTGTTTTTT. Protein: CASSQTFVNTGELFF. The chain joins TRBV3-1 to TRBJ2-2; D is ambiguous. With 2 bases removed from V and 1 base from J, the gap between germline ends came to 8 bases. The CDR3 is 15 residues long. Germline V gene lookup returns CDR1 LGHDT and CDR2 YNNKEL (reference sequence). Full variable domain (remainder filled in from reference TRBV3-1 and TRBJ2-2): DTAVSQTPKYLVTQMGNDKSIKCEQNLGHDTMYWYKQDSKKFLKIMFSYNNKELIINETVPNRFSPKSPDKAHLNLHINSLELGDSAVYFCASSQTFVNTGELFFGEGSRLTVL.

This clonotype appeared a few times. The chain joins TRBV9 to TRBJ2-5; 11 nucleotides match TRBD2. V dropped 8 bases and J dropped 3; count of bases not matched to a gene: 3. The CDR3 totals 13 residues. Germline V lookup: CDR1 SGDLS, CDR2 YYNGEE. Here the CDR3 reads CASGTSGEETQYF. The CDR3, as DNA: TGTGCCAGTGGGACTAGCGGAGAAGAGACCCAGTACTTC.

The chain joins TRBV7-9 to TRBJ2-1; 14 bases line up with TRBD2. Losses at the gene ends were 4 bases for V and 13 bases for J; bases not matched to a gene: 9. CDR3 length: 15 amino acids. CDR1 is SEHNR and CDR2 is FQNEAQ in the germline V gene (reference sequence). The CDR3 reads CASSSGTSGGIFQFF. Written as DNA, the CDR3 is TGTGCCAGCAGCTCCGGGACTAGCGGGGGCATATTTCAGTTCTTC.

This clonotype was seen only a few times. V and J are TRBV4-2 and TRBJ2-4; perhaps TRBD2 as D (6 bases). The CDR3 contains 20 residues. Trimming took 4 bases from V and 3 from J, leaving 28 bases between them. Germline V gene lookup returns CDR1 LGHNA and CDR2 YNFKEQ. The DNA of the CDR3 is TGTGCCAGCAGCCCGGCGGAGGTACGGGGGATGTGGGGAGTCAAAAACATTCAGTACTTC. Protein: CASSPAEVRGMWGVKNIQYF.

This clonotype came up a few times. The J gene is TRBJ1-1, the V gene TRBV29-1; 7 bases are a match to TRBD1. CDR1 and CDR2 (germline): SQVTM, ANQGSEA. V lost 7 bases to trimming and J lost 11 bases; unmatched junction nucleotides: 13. The CDR3 sequence is 12 residues long. The chain's CDR3 is CSAVGYQGEAFF. For the CDR3, the DNA is TGCAGCGCTGTTGGTTATCAGGGGGAGGCTTTCTTT.

This clonotype has a handful of counts. The rearrangement uses TRBV24-1 and TRBJ1-3; 8 positions match TRBD1. Germline CDR1 and CDR2: KGHDR and SFDVKD. The CDR3 is made up of 17 amino acids. Trimming at V came to 3 bases and at J to 0 bases, leaving 6 bases not matched to a gene. This CDR3 is CATSDPRQGSSGNTIYF. The DNA of the CDR3 is TGTGCCACCAGTGATCCCCGACAGGGGAGCTCTGGAAACACCATATATTTT.

The chain joins TRBV6-5 to TRBJ1-4; D is possibly TRBD1 (5 bases). V was shortened by 5 bases and J by 7 bases, with 11 bases between the two germline ends. The CDR3 is made up of 13 amino acids. The germline CDR1 and CDR2 sequences are MNHEY and SVGAGI. CDR3 sequence: CASSPRDPEKLFF. Written as DNA, the CDR3 is TGTGCCAGCAGTCCCCGGGACCCTGAAAAACTGTTTTTT.

The rearrangement joins TRBV21-1 to TRBJ2-5; whether TRBD2, the table's D call, matches the DNA was not checked. TRBV21-1 constitutes a pseudogene. The CDR3 is made up of 15 amino acids. CDR3 nucleotides: TGTGCCAGCACCACACTTAGGGGCCCACAAGAGACCCAGTACTTC. Translation: CASTTLRGPQETQYF.

This clonotype was counted a single time. The rearrangement uses TRBV6-4 and TRBJ2-3; D unresolved. The CDR3 is made up of 13 amino acids. The V and J ends lost 2 bases and 6 bases respectively, with 9 bases between them. Germline V gene sequence: CDR1 MRHNA, CDR2 SNTAGT. The CDR3 spells CASSDHSRDTQYF. DNA of the CDR3: TGTGCCAGCAGTGACCACAGCCGGGATACGCAGTATTTT.

The chain links TRBV27 to TRBJ2-1, with no clear D. The CDR3 runs 14 residues. Germline CDR1 and CDR2: MNHEY and SMNVEV (reference sequence). The V and J ends lost 5 bases and 8 bases respectively, with 16 bases between them. The CDR3 reads CASSLDITSDEQFF. The CDR3 DNA sequence: TGTGCCAGCAGTCTAGATATAACGTCGGATGAGCAGTTCTTC.

A note on this clonotype: Just one base apart from a much larger clone, this may be a read error. The chain carries TRBV5-1 and TRBJ2-7; D unresolved. Germline V lookup: CDR1 SGHRS, CDR2 YFSETQ. CDR3 length equals 12 residues. The CDR3 loop is CASSPSAYKQYF. The CDR3 DNA sequence: TGCGCCAGCAGCCCGTCGGCCTACAAGCAGTACTTC.

The rearrangement uses TRBV29-1 and TRBJ2-1; either TRBD1 or TRBD2 may fit D (6 bases each). The CDR3 is made up of 15 amino acids. Between the trimmed V and J ends, which lost 4 bases and 2 bases, there was a span of 15 bases. Germline-derived CDR1 and CDR2 are SQVTM and ANQGSEA. CDR3 bases: TGCAGCGTTGCCGGGGGCGCGAGGACCTACAATGAGCAGTTCTTC. Protein: CSVAGGARTYNEQFF.

This clonotype has ten or more counts. The CDR3, as DNA: TGCAGCGTTGATCCAGGAAACGGCTACACCTTC. Encoded protein: CSVDPGNGYTF. V usage is TRBV29-1 and J usage is TRBJ1-2; D gene uncertain. Germline loops: CDR1 SQVTM, CDR2 ANQGSEA. This CDR3 has 11 residues. V lost 3 bases and J lost 8, with 10 bases in between.

The V and J genes are TRBV4-2 and TRBJ1-3; 7 positions match TRBD1. V was pared by 1 base and J by 3 bases, with 9 bases of the junction left unmatched. Germline assignment: CDR1 LGHNA and CDR2 YNFKEQ. The CDR3 is 17 residues long. CDR3 residues: CASSQAGTDFIGNTIYF. The CDR3 bases are TGTGCCAGCAGCCAAGCCGGGACAGACTTTATTGGAAACACCATATATTTT.

The chain has TRBV2 and TRBJ1-4; maybe TRBD1 (5 bases). CDR1 and CDR2 from the germline V gene are SNHLY and FYNNEI. The CDR3 has 19 amino acids. Trimming shortened V by 0 bases and J by 2 bases, and 19 bases separated the two germline ends. The DNA for the CDR3 is TGTGCCAGCAGTGAAGCCTTGGTGGGGACCGCTATGACTAATGAAAAACTGTTTTTT. Amino acid sequence: CASSEALVGTAMTNEKLFF.

This clonotype was counted a few times. The chain recombines TRBV15 with TRBJ2-7; no reliable D call. The CDR3 loop spans 15 amino acids. The ends were cut back, 0 bases at V and 2 bases at J, with 11 bases in the middle. Germline loops: CDR1 LNHNV, CDR2 YYDKDF (reference sequence). CDR3 coding DNA: TGTGCCACCAGCAGAGATCCCGCGGTGGCCTACGAGCAGTACTTC. Translation gives CATSRDPAVAYEQYF.

The table lists this clonotype with a few counts. The rearrangement joins TRBV10-3 to TRBJ2-1, with 8 bases matching TRBD1. CDR1 and CDR2 from the germline V gene are ENHRY and SYGVKD. This CDR3 region has 15 residues. The junction had 7 bases not matched to a gene; V was cut back by 6 bases and J by 3 bases. DNA of the CDR3: TGTGCCATCAGAGCCTGGACAGGGAACTACAATGAGCAGTTCTTC. Translated, it gives CAIRAWTGNYNEQFF.

This clonotype was found a few times. The gene calls are TRBV4-1 and TRBJ1-1; TRBD1 is a possible D gene (5 bases). The CDR3 sequence is 14 residues long. CDR1 is MGHRA, CDR2 YSYEKL, per germline. V was clipped by 4 bases and J by 1 base, with 10 bases between them. Written as DNA, the CDR3 is TGCGCCAGCAGCCTAGGGGAGGGGAACACTGAAGCTTTCTTT. It specifies CASSLGEGNTEAFF.

The table lists this clonotype with a count of one. V usage is TRBV12-3 or TRBV12-4 and J usage is TRBJ1-1; a weak D match, TRBD1 (5 bases). The V end lost 4 bases, the J end lost 5 bases, and 11 bases lay between the germline ends. The CDR3 is 13 amino acids. As DNA, the CDR3 is TGTGCCAGCAGTTACGGGACGTGGACTGAAGCTTTCTTT. Protein sequence: CASSYGTWTEAFF.

This clonotype was seen only a few times. The V gene is TRBV13, the J gene TRBJ1-1; D gene uncertain. V lost 0 bases, J lost 5 bases, and 4 bases lay in between. The CDR3 totals 12 residues. Germline V gene lookup returns CDR1 PRHDT and CDR2 FYEKMQ (reference sequence). CDR3 residues: CASSLGTTEAFF. In nucleotides, the CDR3 is TGTGCCAGCAGCTTAGGGACTACTGAAGCTTTCTTT.

The V and J genes are TRBV20-1 and TRBJ1-2, with TRBD1 identical over 7 bases. CDR1 and CDR2 from the germline V gene are DFQATT and SNEGSKA (reference sequence). Losses at the gene ends were 5 bases for V and 4 bases for J; bases not matched to a gene: 1. There are 11 residues in the CDR3. CDR3 residues: CSAQGGYGYTF. The CDR3 bases are TGCAGTGCTCAGGGGGGCTATGGCTACACCTTC.

This clonotype was picked up a small number of times. This chain joins TRBV6-4 and TRBJ2-1; 12 positions match TRBD2. The CDR3 contains 14 residues. Germline CDR1 and CDR2: MRHNA and SNTAGT. The V segment lost 5 bases and the J segment 9 bases; nucleotides outside the gene matches: 5. The CDR3: CASSRLAGVGEQFF. The CDR3 region has the DNA TGTGCCAGCAGTCGACTAGCGGGAGTCGGTGAGCAGTTCTTC.

This clonotype was seen only once. This chain joins TRBV4-2 and TRBJ2-2, with 7 positions matching TRBD2. V trimming: 0 bases; J trimming: 1 base; junction bases outside the gene matches: 5. This CDR3 region has 17 residues. The germline gives CDR1 LGHNA, CDR2 YNFKEQ. The CDR3 loop reads CASSQDTGLLNTGELFF. The CDR3 bases are TGTGCCAGCAGCCAAGATACGGGACTATTGAACACCGGGGAGCTGTTTTTT.

The V and J genes are TRBV5-1 and TRBJ2-1, with TRBD2 matching over 16 bases. The CDR3 extends over 17 amino acids. Per the germline V gene, CDR1 is SGHRS and CDR2 is YFSETQ. The V segment lost 3 bases and the J segment 6 bases; nucleotides outside the gene matches: 6. Here the CDR3 reads CASSSGLAGGRLNEQFF. The CDR3 DNA follows: TGCGCCAGCAGCTCGGGACTAGCGGGAGGGAGGCTCAATGAGCAGTTCTTC.

The CDR3 nucleotides are TGTGCCAGCAGCTTGGCCTCGGCAGGTGGAAACACCATATATTTT. This gives the protein CASSLASAGGNTIYF. This chain links TRBV5-6 with TRBJ1-3; D gene unclear. The CDR3 length is 15 residues. The V and J ends lost 0 bases and 3 bases respectively, with 10 bases between them. The germline gives CDR1 SGHDT, CDR2 YYEEEE.

The rearrangement links TRBV20-1 to TRBJ2-5; 7 bases align to TRBD2. This CDR3 has 20 amino acids. The V gene end was trimmed by 3 bases and the J gene end by 5 bases; junction bases not matched to a gene: 27. Germline values: CDR1 DFQATT, CDR2 SNEGSKA (reference sequence). Written as DNA, the CDR3 is TGCAGTGCTAGTACCCTCCAACGGACGGAGCTAGCGGTGGGGTGGGAGACCCAGTACTTC. It translates to CSASTLQRTELAVGWETQYF.

CDR3 bases: TGTGCCAGCAGCGTAGAGGGGTGGGGCAATGAGCAGTTCTTC. This encodes CASSVEGWGNEQFF. The V and J genes are TRBV9 and TRBJ2-1, with D perhaps TRBD1 (5 bases). Between the trimmed V and J ends, which lost 0 bases and 6 bases, there was a span of 10 bases. Germline CDR1 SGDLS, CDR2 YYNGEE. CDR3 size: 14 residues.

The J gene is TRBJ2-3, the V gene TRBV18; TRBD1 is a possible D gene (5 bases). V lost 1 base and J lost 1, with 9 bases in between. Germline-derived CDR1 and CDR2 are KGHSH and LQKENI. The CDR3 loop spans 15 amino acids. The CDR3 is CASSPQQAGTDTQYF. The CDR3 bases are TGTGCCAGCTCACCACAACAGGCCGGCACAGATACGCAGTATTTT.

In its sample, this clonotype was seen a few times. V is TRBV9 and J is TRBJ2-7, with D possibly TRBD2 on 5 matching bases. The CDR3 length is 14 residues. Germline assignment: CDR1 SGDLS and CDR2 YYNGEE. Trimming removed 0 bases from V and 4 bases from J, with 11 bases in between. This chain's CDR3 is CASSVGVGGYEQYF. The CDR3 nucleotides read TGTGCCAGCAGCGTAGGGGTAGGCGGGTACGAGCAGTACTTC. Based on the CDR3 plus reference TRBV9 and TRBJ2-7, the full variable domain is DSGVTQTPKHLITATGQRVTLRCSPRSGDLSVYWYQQSLDQGLQFLIQYYNGEERAKGNILERFSAQQFPDLHSELNLSSLELGDSALYFCASSVGVGGYEQYFGPGTRLTVT.

The chain carries TRBV27 and TRBJ2-3; D possibly matches TRBD1 or TRBD2 (5 bases each). CDR3 size: 17 residues. V was cut by 4 bases and J by 0 bases, with 17 bases left in between. Germline V gives CDR1 MNHEY, CDR2 SMNVEV (reference sequence). The CDR3 DNA reads TGTGCCAGCAGTTACCGCCTGAGGGGCGGGAGCACAGATACGCAGTATTTT. It yields the protein CASSYRLRGGSTDTQYF.

The chain combines TRBV6-1 with TRBJ2-5; 7 bases are a match to TRBD2. The CDR3 length is 13 residues. V dropped 11 bases and J dropped 2; count of bases not matched to a gene: 8. Germline CDR1 is MNHNS and CDR2 is SASEGT. The CDR3 loop reads CAAGDSGQETQYF. CDR3 nucleotides: TGTGCCGCGGGGGATAGCGGACAAGAGACCCAGTACTTC.